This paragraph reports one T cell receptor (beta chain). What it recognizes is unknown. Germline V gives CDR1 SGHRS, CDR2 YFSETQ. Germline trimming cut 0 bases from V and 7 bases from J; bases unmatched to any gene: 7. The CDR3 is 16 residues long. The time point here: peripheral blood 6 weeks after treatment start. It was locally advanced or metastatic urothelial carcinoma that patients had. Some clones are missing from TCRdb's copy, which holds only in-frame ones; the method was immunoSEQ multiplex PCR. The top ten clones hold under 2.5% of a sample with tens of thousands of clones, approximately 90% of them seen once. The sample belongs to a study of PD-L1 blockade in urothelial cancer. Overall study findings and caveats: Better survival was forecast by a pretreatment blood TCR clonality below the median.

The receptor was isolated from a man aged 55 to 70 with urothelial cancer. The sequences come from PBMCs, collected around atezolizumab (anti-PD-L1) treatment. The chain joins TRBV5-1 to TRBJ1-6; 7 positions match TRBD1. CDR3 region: CASSLGTGDLNSPLHF. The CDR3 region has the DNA TGCGCCAGCAGCTTGGGTACAGGGGATCTAAATTCACCCCTCCACTTT.